This is a list of T cell receptor beta chains from one sample in a study of early T cells in non-severe SARS-CoV-2 infection. TCRdb re-called the 5' RACE reads with MiXCR, one entry per CDR3 protein. This sample has tens of thousands of distinct CDR3 sequences, with approximately 12% found just once. Sequenced input: whole blood. These receptors originate from an adult who was a healthcare worker with PCR-confirmed SARS-CoV-2 infection or an uninfected control (not recorded which). Both conserved end residues are part of each CDR3. D genes are given only for firm matches. Clone size is stated in some rows and not others, as once, few, many or a class when expanded.

TRBD2	NA	TRBV5-1	15	TRBJ2-5	CASSLGLAGEETQYF	TGCGCCAGCAGCTTGGGACTAGCGGGAGAAGAGACCCAGTACTTC
NA	NA	TRBV7-3	14	TRBJ1-1	CASSLNPMNTEAFF	TGTGCCAGCAGCTTGAACCCGATGAACACTGAAGCTTTCTTT
TRBD1	few	TRBV20-1	17	TRBJ1-6	CSARPGQGAVSNSPLHF	TGCAGTGCTAGACCGGGACAGGGGGCGGTGAGTAATTCACCCCTCCACTTT
TRBD2	few	TRBV11-3	20	TRBJ2-1	CASSPRGLAGGPRNYGEQFF	TGTGCCAGCAGCCCTAGGGGACTAGCGGGAGGCCCGCGGAATTACGGTGAGCAGTTCTTC
TRBD1	few	TRBV30	15	TRBJ2-3	CASVRGPGGTDTQYF	TGTGCTTCCGTGAGGGGGCCTGGCGGCACAGATACGCAGTATTTT
TRBD1	NA	TRBV12-3/TRBV12-4	15	TRBJ2-3	CASSSWAGGPDTQYF	TGTGCCAGCAGTTCTTGGGCAGGGGGTCCAGATACGCAGTATTTT
TRBD2	few	TRBV27	16	TRBJ2-7	CASSLRLAGPTYEQYF	TGTGCCAGCAGTTTAAGACTAGCGGGGCCCACCTACGAGCAGTACTTC
NA	NA	TRBV19	13	TRBJ1-5	CASSIAENQPQHF	TGTGCCAGTAGTATAGCGGAAAATCAGCCCCAGCATTTT
NA	few	TRBV7-2	14	TRBJ2-4	CASSLGGPQNIQYF	TGTGCCAGCAGCTTAGGCGGGCCTCAAAACATTCAGTACTTC
TRBD2	few	TRBV20-1	14	TRBJ2-1	CSAKSGRAGDEQFF	TGCAGTGCGAAAAGCGGGAGGGCCGGAGATGAGCAGTTCTTC
NA	NA	TRBV11-2	13	TRBJ2-2	CASQIRNTGELFF	TGTGCCAGCCAAATCAGGAACACCGGGGAGCTGTTTTTT
NA	NA	TRBV11-3	18	TRBJ2-2	CASSLDPWTAKNTGELFF	TGTGCCAGCAGCTTAGATCCGTGGACAGCTAAGAACACCGGGGAGCTGTTTTTT
TRBD1	many	TRBV20-1	13	TRBJ1-4	CSALRTGVEKLFF	TGCAGTGCCCTCCGGACAGGGGTTGAAAAACTGTTTTTT
NA	NA	TRBV6-1	13	TRBJ2-1	CASSPASYNEQFF	TGTGCCAGCAGCCCAGCCTCCTACAATGAGCAGTTCTTC
NA	NA	TRBV29-1	11	TRBJ1-1	CSAVGPAEAFF	TGCAGCGCTGTCGGGCCCGCTGAAGCTTTCTTT
TRBD2	many	TRBV3-1	14	TRBJ2-5	CARYSGEIQETQYF	TGTGCCCGCTATAGCGGGGAGATCCAAGAGACCCAGTACTTC
TRBD1	many	TRBV6-1	14	TRBJ1-4	CASRPVQGAAKLFF	TGTGCCAGCAGACCCGTCCAGGGGGCGGCAAAACTGTTTTTT
NA	many	TRBV2	14	TRBJ1-1	CASSGQSLNTEAFF	TGTGCCAGCAGTGGACAGTCTTTGAACACTGAAGCTTTCTTT
NA	few	TRBV7-9	16	TRBJ2-3	CASSRGSSGFTDTQYF	TGTGCCAGCAGCCGGGGATCTTCAGGGTTCACAGATACGCAGTATTTT
NA	many	TRBV5-8	12	TRBJ1-5	CASRTGYQPQHF	TGTGCCAGCAGAACCGGGTATCAGCCCCAGCATTTT
TRBD2	many	TRBV20-1	14	TRBJ2-1	CSAPGGSSYNEQFF	TGCAGTGCTCCGGGGGGAAGCTCCTACAATGAGCAGTTCTTC
NA	many	TRBV6-6	13	TRBJ2-5	CASKGSGQETQYF	TGTGCCAGCAAAGGGTCAGGCCAAGAGACCCAGTACTTC
TRBD2	NA	TRBV6-1	19	TRBJ2-6	CASKVKPKRGGSGANVLTF	TGTGCCAGCAAGGTCAAACCCAAGCGGGGAGGCTCTGGGGCCAACGTCCTGACTTTC
TRBD2	many	TRBV12-3/TRBV12-4	12	TRBJ2-7	CASGQSGRSDRF	TGTGCCAGCGGACAGAGCGGGAGGTCTGATCGGTTC
TRBD1	many	TRBV20-1	15	TRBJ1-1	CSANRDSVPNTEAFF	TGCAGTGCTAACCGGGACAGCGTACCGAACACTGAAGCTTTCTTT
NA	many	TRBV18	14	TRBJ1-1	CASSPGGGHTEAFF	TGTGCCAGCTCGCCGGGGGGAGGCCACACTGAAGCTTTCTTT
NA	NA	TRBV6-2/TRBV6-3	11	TRBJ2-2	CASSYPGELFF	TGTGCCAGCAGTTACCCCGGGGAGCTGTTTTTT
TRBD2	medium-sized	TRBV20-1	14	TRBJ2-5	CSARGGDPQETQYF	TGCAGTGCTAGGGGGGGGGACCCGCAAGAGACCCAGTACTTC
NA	NA	TRBV29-1	13	TRBJ1-1	CSVRMTGNTEAFF	TGCAGCGTTAGAATGACTGGGAACACTGAAGCTTTCTTT
TRBD1	few	TRBV12-3/TRBV12-4	16	TRBJ2-7	CASSLAPGTGPYEQYF	TGTGCCAGCAGTTTAGCACCCGGGACAGGGCCCTACGAGCAGTACTTC
NA	NA	TRBV20-1	14	TRBJ2-1	CSARVATPPNEQFF	TGCAGTGCTAGAGTCGCGACCCCCCCCAATGAGCAGTTCTTC
NA	NA	TRBV12-3/TRBV12-4	14	TRBJ2-1	CASSFQDGYNEQFF	TGTGCCAGCAGTTTCCAGGACGGGTACAATGAGCAGTTCTTC
NA	few	TRBV27	14	TRBJ1-2	CASSLGRTNYGYTF	TGTGCCAGCAGCTTGGGGCGGACGAACTATGGCTACACCTTC
TRBD2	NA	TRBV6-2/TRBV6-3	13	TRBJ2-1	CASSYSSGGALHF	TGTGCCAGCAGTTACTCTAGCGGGGGGGCCTTGCACTTC
TRBD1	NA	TRBV18	16	TRBJ1-5	CASSPPGTGSNQPQHF	TGTGCCAGCTCACCACCGGGGACAGGGAGCAATCAGCCCCAGCATTTT
NA	NA	TRBV24-1	15	TRBJ2-1	CATSEVTSVYNEQFF	TGTGCCACCAGTGAAGTGACCTCCGTTTACAATGAGCAGTTCTTC
TRBD2	few	TRBV7-8	14	TRBJ2-7	CASSPGAAGSEQYF	TGTGCCAGCAGCCCGGGAGCAGCGGGGTCCGAGCAGTACTTC
NA	many	TRBV5-1	13	TRBJ2-1	CASSLEGTPEQFF	TGCGCCAGCAGCTTGGAGGGGACGCCCGAGCAGTTCTTC
NA	many	TRBV5-1	12	TRBJ1-4	CASSLENEKLFF	TGCGCCAGCAGCTTGGAGAATGAAAAACTGTTTTTT
NA	few	TRBV19	10	TRBJ1-2	CASFSYGYTF	TGTGCCAGTTTCAGCTATGGCTACACCTTC
TRBD1	many	TRBV11-2	16	TRBJ1-2	CASSSTRGRAALGYTF	TGTGCCAGCAGCTCGACAAGGGGGCGCGCTGCATTGGGCTACACCTTC
TRBD1	NA	TRBV11-2	14	TRBJ2-5	CASSSNRGPETQYF	TGTGCCAGCAGCTCAAACAGGGGTCCCGAGACCCAGTACTTC